This T cell receptor (beta chain) was observed in a study of T cells in narcolepsy. The data were produced by immunoSEQ multiplex PCR, yet TCRdb's version contains in-frame clones alone and is incomplete. The sample lists 25,000 or so clones; about 80% were seen once. This CDR3 has 14 amino acids. The trim removed 5 bases at V and 6 bases at J, leaving 9 bases unmatched. Germline CDR1 SGHRS, CDR2 YFSETQ. Study outcomes and limitations: Autoreactive HCRT-specific and TRIB2-specific clonotypes were marked in same-patient CSF-versus-blood CD4+ comparisons. No autoreactive T cell clone sequences appeared in some memory CD4+ repertoires. Blood of same and different patients, but not healthy controls, reportedly held recurring autoreactive clonotypes.

Notes on this clone: Antigen unknown.

This sequence originates from a human donor with narcolepsy. Sequences were obtained from CD45RA- memory CD4+ T cells from PBMCs. The V gene is TRBV5-1, the J gene TRBJ2-7; 9 bases align to TRBD2. The CDR3 reads CASRGGGALREQYF. CDR3 nucleotides: TGCGCCAGCAGGGGCGGGGGGGCCCTTCGCGAGCAGTACTTC. The full variable domain, rest sourced from reference TRBV5-1 and TRBJ2-7, is KAGVTQTPRYLIKTRGQQVTLSCSPISGHRSVSWYQQTPGQGLQFLFEYFSETQRNKGNFPGRFSGRQFSNSRSEMNVSTLELGDSALYLCASRGGGALREQYFGPGTRLTVT.